A single sample is the source of the 10 T cell receptor beta chains below, sequenced in a study of T cell repertoires in cytomegalovirus infection. TCRdb re-called the reads through MiXCR, storing one row per CDR3 protein. The sample has about 220,000 distinct CDR3 sequences, roughly two fifths seen once. What these receptors recognize is not known. The material was CD8+ T cells from cultured PBMCs, obtained from culture after CMV antigen stimulation. These receptors came from a human donor in good health (CMV status not recorded). Some clones in this sample may be carry-over from other donors' samples.

This clonotype was detected only a few times. The chain combines TRBV27 with TRBJ1-2; D is undetermined. The germline V gene encodes CDR1 MNHEY and CDR2 SMNVEV (reference sequence). The CDR3 spans 14 residues. Trimming took 8 bases from V and 0 from J, leaving 13 bases between them. The DNA of the CDR3 is TGTGCCAGCCGGGCAGGCATAGCTAACTATGGCTACACCTTC. This codes for CASRAGIANYGYTF.

This clonotype was counted between two and nine times. The V call is TRBV7-8, the J call TRBJ1-1; 7 nucleotides line up with TRBD1. The V and J ends lost 3 bases and 5 bases, in that order; junction bases with no gene match: 12. The CDR3 has 16 amino acids. Per germline, CDR1 SGHVS and CDR2 FQNEAQ. The CDR3 nucleotides read TGTGCCAGCAGCTTGGGACGGGCCAGGGGGGGGACTGAAGCTTTCTTT. It translates to CASSLGRARGGTEAFF.

This clonotype was seen only a few times. The chain links TRBV7-2 to TRBJ1-6; D is ambiguous. V gave up 6 bases and J gave up 7 bases, with 13 bases separating them. CDR1 is SGHTA, CDR2 FQGNSA, per germline. The CDR3 is 14 amino acids. The CDR3 loop reads CASREGSGNSPLHF. The CDR3 nucleotides are TGTGCCAGCAGAGAGGGTTCGGGGAATTCACCCCTCCACTTT.

The rearrangement links TRBV7-7 to TRBJ2-7, with 10 bases lining up with TRBD1. The CDR3 totals 15 residues. After removal of 5 bases from V and 0 bases from J, the junction contained 4 bases not matched to a gene. Germline V lookup: CDR1 SSHAT, CDR2 FNYEAQ (reference sequence). This chain's CDR3 is CASSAGTGVSYEQYF. CDR3 in DNA: TGTGCCAGCAGCGCCGGGACAGGGGTCTCCTACGAGCAGTACTTC.

The table lists this clonotype with a few counts. This rearrangement joins TRBV12-3 or TRBV12-4 to TRBJ2-2; no reliable D call. This CDR3 contains 15 residues. The V and J ends lost 3 bases and 4 bases respectively, with 12 bases between them. CDR3 sequence: CASSFLSTTTGELFF. CDR3 bases: TGTGCCAGCAGTTTTTTAAGCACCACCACCGGGGAGCTGTTTTTT.

V is TRBV6-5 and J is TRBJ1-2, with no clear D. Germline V gene lookup returns CDR1 MNHEY and CDR2 SVGAGI. V was shortened by 6 bases and J by 7 bases, with 18 bases between the two germline ends. This CDR3 region has 14 residues. Written as DNA, the CDR3 is TGTGCCAGCAGACTTGGGGATCGGAGGTTTGGCTACACCTTC. Amino acid sequence: CASRLGDRRFGYTF.

This chain connects TRBV27 to TRBJ1-2, with 11 bases that match TRBD1. CDR3 length: 15 amino acids. The V gene end was trimmed by 5 bases and the J gene end by 4 bases; junction bases not matched to a gene: 6. Germline values: CDR1 MNHEY, CDR2 SMNVEV (reference sequence). Here the CDR3 DNA reads TGTGCCAGCAGTCCCGGACAGGGGGCGGTCTATGGCTACACCTTC. It is translated as CASSPGQGAVYGYTF.

CDR3 amino acids: CASSLVTDIGTYNEQFF. CDR3 DNA: TGTGCCAGCAGTTTAGTGACGGACATTGGGACCTACAATGAGCAGTTCTTC. The J gene is TRBJ2-1, the V gene TRBV28; D perhaps matches TRBD1 (5 bases). This CDR3 is 17 amino acids long. CDR1 is MDHEN, CDR2 SYDVKM, per germline. Trimming pared 2 bases from V and 2 bases from J, leaving 16 bases between.

The chain recombines TRBV28 with TRBJ2-7; D ambiguous. V lost 4 bases, J lost 5 bases, and 9 bases lay in between. CDR3 length equals 12 residues. Germline V gene sequence: CDR1 MDHEN, CDR2 SYDVKM. CDR3 in DNA: TGTGCCAGCAGTTGGGTTGGGAACGAGCAGTACTTC. Its protein is CASSWVGNEQYF.

This clonotype was detected only a few times. The rearrangement links TRBV5-5 to TRBJ1-2; 7 bases align to TRBD1. J lost 2 bases, V lost 5 bases, and 9 bases had no gene match. The CDR3 is 15 residues long. In germline, CDR1 is SGHKS, CDR2 YYEKEE (reference sequence). The CDR3 DNA reads as TGTGCCAGCAGTTACGATCAGGGGGGGAACTATGGCTACACCTTC. Its translation: CASSYDQGGNYGYTF.